This T cell receptor beta chain is drawn from a study of blood T cell repertoires in COVID-19. Study-level information: T cells, B-cell-depleted T cells, or PBMCs supplied cDNA or gDNA.

In the source study's methods: Quantification of nucleated cells was approximated via reference gene primer amplification. Profiled with immunoSEQ multiplex PCR; TCRdb holds only in-frame clones, not every one. V and J calls and clone size follow that table, whereas D and trimming were derived from the DNA. The table records about 170,000 clones, around 87% of them present only once. Seattle's cohort entered during active infection and was followed longitudinally. The length of the CDR3 is 13 residues. With 3 bases removed from V and 9 bases from J, the gap between germline ends came to 12 bases. Sequenced input: peripheral blood. The genes are TRBV12-3 or TRBV12-4 and TRBJ2-4; tentative D call: TRBD1 (5 bases). This TCR was sampled from an elderly woman with COVID-19, enrolled during active disease. The CDR3 DNA reads TGTGCCAGCAGTTTTCAGGGATTTGTCATTCAGTACTTC. It encodes CASSFQGFVIQYF.